This T cell receptor beta chain was obtained from a study of Graves' ophthalmopathy and Graves' hyperthyroidism. There are many counts of this clonotype. CDR1 and CDR2 from the germline V gene are WSHSY and SAAADI. This CDR3 spans 14 amino acids. V lost 2 bases and J lost 7, with 12 bases in between. The authors amplified TCR beta CDR3 regions from RNA transcripts. The library came from an HTBI-primed first-round RT-PCR and a second-round multiplex PCR. Each CDR3 protein gets one entry after TCRdb re-called the multiplex PCR reads with MiXCR. This sample has approximately 480,000 distinct CDR3 sequences; under 15% occur once, and the top ten carry 8% to 10%. Patients with other autoimmune diseases, uncontrolled infections, pregnancy or lactation were excluded.

The chain employs TRBV10-2 and TRBJ1-5; possibly TRBD1 for D (6 bases). This receptor was identified in a young woman with Graves' ophthalmopathy. The sample comprised blood. CDR3 coding DNA: TGCGCCAGCAGTGAGGTCGACAGGTGGCAGCCCCAGCATTTT. This sequence encodes CASSEVDRWQPQHF.